Listed below are T cell receptor beta chains from one sample, sequenced in a study of sequential checkpoint blockade in melanoma. This table comes from immunoSEQ multiplex PCR, and its TCRdb copy is limited to in-frame clones, with some not included. The table shows about 10,000 clones, with over 75% occurring only once. Here the sequenced sample was CD8+ T cells sorted from blood (inferred from file names), taken from a patient given nivolumab and ipilimumab in sequence. These TCRs come from a human donor with melanoma. Both conserved end residues are part of each CDR3. D genes are given only for firm matches. Rows give clone size only sometimes, using once, few, many, or a class for an expanded clone.

>.|once|TRBJ1-5|TRBV28|16
TGTGCCAGCAGTTTGGTGGGGGGACCTAGCAATCAGCCCCAGCATTTT
CASSLVGGPSNQPQHF
>TRBD1|.|TRBJ2-7|TRBV7-2|14
TGTGCCAGCAGCCCCACAGGGGCAGCTTACGAGCAGTACTTC
CASSPTGAAYEQYF
>.|once|TRBJ1-5|TRBV6-6|14
TGTGCCAGCAGTTACGAGAGAGACAATCAGCCCCAGCATTTT
CASSYERDNQPQHF
>TRBD1|.|TRBJ1-6|TRBV7-9|16
TGTGCCAGCAGCAGCGGACAGGACTCCTATAATTCACCCCTCCACTTT
CASSSGQDSYNSPLHF
>.|.|TRBJ2-7|TRBV25-1|13
TGTGCCAGCAGTGAACAGGGGCCGTACGAGCAGTACTTC
CASSEQGPYEQYF
>.|.|TRBJ1-5|TRBV4-1|18
TGCGCCAGCAGCCAAGATCAGCAGGGTAGCAGCTTCAATCAGCCCCAGCATTTT
CASSQDQQGSSFNQPQHF
>.|.|TRBJ1-6|TRBV9|14
TGTGCCAGCACCCTGGGCATTGGGAATTCACCCCTCCACTTT
CASTLGIGNSPLHF
>TRBD1|few|TRBJ2-7|TRBV7-2|15
TGTGCCAGCAGCCCACGGACAGGGGTCGGCTACGAGCAGTACTTC
CASSPRTGVGYEQYF
>.|.|TRBJ2-7|TRBV11-2|13
TGTGCCAGCAGCTTAGTCCCGGGTAACGAGCAGTACTTC
CASSLVPGNEQYF
>TRBD2|few|TRBJ2-1|TRBV29-1|16
TGCAGCGTTGAGTTATCTCTAGCGGGGGGATTGGGTGAGCAGTTCTTC
CSVELSLAGGLGEQFF
>.|.|TRBJ1-2|TRBV28|14
TGTGCCAGCAATTTACGGGCAGGGCAGTATGGCTACACCTTC
CASNLRAGQYGYTF
>.|.|TRBJ2-7|TRBV20-1|10
TGCAGTGCCCCGATAGTCGAGCAGTACTTC
CSAPIVEQYF
>TRBD1|.|TRBJ1-1|TRBV28|16
TGTGCCAGCAGTCCACTGGTCAGGGGGACGAACACTGAAGCTTTCTTT
CASSPLVRGTNTEAFF
>TRBD2|once|TRBJ2-5|TRBV2|14
TGTGCCAGCAAAAGCGGGGGGGCCTTAGAGACCCAGTACTTC
CASKSGGALETQYF
>.|.|TRBJ2-7|TRBV6-5|14
TGTGCCAGCAGTTACGGGCAGGACTCCTACGAGCAGTACTTC
CASSYGQDSYEQYF
>.|.|TRBJ1-1|TRBV19|14
TGTGCCAGTAGTTTTAGGGACGGGGGCACTGAAGCTTTCTTT
CASSFRDGGTEAFF
>TRBD1|.|TRBJ1-1|TRBV10-3|15
TGTGCCATCATCGAAAGAACAGGGGAGAACACTGAAGCTTTCTTT
CAIIERTGENTEAFF
>.|.|TRBJ2-7|TRBV4-2|12
TGTGCCAGCAGCCGAGACTTCTACGAGCAGTACTTC
CASSRDFYEQYF
>.|.|TRBJ1-2|TRBV4-2|17
TGTGCCAGCAGCCAAGCCCTCCCGGGACTCGCAAACTATGGCTACACCTTC
CASSQALPGLANYGYTF
>TRBD1|.|TRBJ2-7|TRBV29-1|14
TGCAGCGTCGGGACAGCTATAGGAGACTACGAGCAGTACTTC
CSVGTAIGDYEQYF
>.|.|TRBJ2-7|TRBV5-4|14
TGTGCCAGCAGCTTGGACGGAGAGGGTTTCGAGCAGTACTTC
CASSLDGEGFEQYF
>.|.|TRBJ1-5|TRBV27|13
TGTGCCAGCAGTTATAATAGCAATCAGCCCCAGCATTTT
CASSYNSNQPQHF
>TRBD1|.|TRBJ2-7|TRBV9|14
TGTGCCAGCAGCTCGGGACAGTCTCCCTACGAGCAGTACTTC
CASSSGQSPYEQYF
>.|.|TRBJ2-7|TRBV5-4|14
TGTGCCAGCAGTGGGCAGGGGCTCTCCTACGAGCAGTACTTC
CASSGQGLSYEQYF
>TRBD1|.|TRBJ1-2|TRBV29-1|13
TGCAGCGCCCCCGGACAGGGGGTAAATGGCTACACCTTC
CSAPGQGVNGYTF
>.|.|TRBJ1-3|TRBV2|15
TGTGCCAGCAAGACGACAAAAAGCTCTGGAAACACCATATATTTC
CASKTTKSSGNTIYF
>.|.|TRBJ2-7|TRBV27|16
TGTGCCAGCAGTTTAGATACTAGTACGAGCCTGGACGAGCAGTACTTC
CASSLDTSTSLDEQYF
>.|.|TRBJ1-2|TRBV20-1|9
TGCAGTGCCACAGCTTCTAACACCTTC
CSATASNTF
>TRBD1|.|TRBJ1-3|TRBV6-5|16
TGTGCCAGCAGTTACGGGCGACAGGGGCTGGGAAACACCATATATTTT
CASSYGRQGLGNTIYF
>.|medium-sized|TRBJ2-7|TRBV5-1|12
TGCGCCAGCAAGGACAGCACCTACGAGCAGTACTTC
CASKDSTYEQYF
>.|.|TRBJ1-1|TRBV10-1|13
TGCGCCAGCAGTAAAGGACTCTCCACTGAAGCTTTCTTT
CASSKGLSTEAFF
>.|.|TRBJ1-6|TRBV5-4|14
TGTGCCAGCAGCTTGGAGGCCTCGGGTTCACCCCTCCACTTT
CASSLEASGSPLHF
>TRBD1|.|TRBJ1-1|TRBV9|14
TGTGCCAGCAGCGTAGGTCAGGGGGCGACTGAAGCTTTCTTT
CASSVGQGATEAFF
>TRBD1|.|TRBJ1-2|TRBV7-2|16
TGTGCCAGCAGCTTAGTTCCGACAGGGTCCAACTATGGCTACACCTTC
CASSLVPTGSNYGYTF
>.|few|TRBJ1-1|TRBV28|13
TGTGCCAGCAGCCCTTTTAGTAACACTGAAGCTTTCTTT
CASSPFSNTEAFF
>TRBD1|.|TRBJ2-7|TRBV13|15
TGTGCCAGCAGCTTAACGGGACAGGGAACCTACGAGCAGTACTTC
CASSLTGQGTYEQYF
>.|few|TRBJ1-2|TRBV19|13
TGTGCCAGTAGCCTTATGGACAGCGCCGGCTACACCTTC
CASSLMDSAGYTF
>.|few|TRBJ1-1|TRBV7-8|17
TGTGCCAGCAGCTACTCGACTATAACAGGGATGGGCACTGAAGCTTTCTTT
CASSYSTITGMGTEAFF
>.|few|TRBJ1-3|TRBV6-6|15
TGTGCCAGCACTTGGGACACACCGGCTGGAAACACCATATATTTT
CASTWDTPAGNTIYF
>.|.|TRBJ1-6|TRBV28|15
TGTGCCAGCAGTTTAGAGGAGGGAGGCCGATCACCCCTCCACTTT
CASSLEEGGRSPLHF
>TRBD1|.|TRBJ2-7|TRBV7-2|13
TGTGCCAGCAGCCCAGGACAGGGCTACGAGCAGTACTTC
CASSPGQGYEQYF
>.|.|TRBJ1-2|TRBV21-1|20
TGTGCCAGCAGCAAAGCGCCCCCCCGCCTGGGACTCCCGGATAACTATGGCTACACCTTC
CASSKAPPRLGLPDNYGYTF
>.|few|TRBJ2-7|TRBV13|14
TGTGCCAGCAGTTTGCGGGGGCCAGGTTACGAGCAGTACTTC
CASSLRGPGYEQYF
>TRBD2|few|TRBJ2-7|TRBV7-9|16
TGTGCCAGCAGCTTAGCGATACTAGCGGGGGACTACGAGCAGTACTTC
CASSLAILAGDYEQYF
>TRBD1|.|TRBJ2-7|TRBV10-3|13
TGTGCCATCAGCCCAGGGGGCTCCTACGAGCAGTACTTC
CAISPGGSYEQYF
>.|.|TRBJ1-2|TRBV27|12
TGTGCCAGCAGCCCACAGGGTAATGGCTACACCTTC
CASSPQGNGYTF
>TRBD1|.|TRBJ1-6|TRBV4-3|16
TGCGCCAGCAGCGAAAGAGGGGACAGGACTAATTCACCCCTCCACTTT
CASSERGDRTNSPLHF
>.|.|TRBJ2-7|TRBV28|19
TGTGCCAGCAGTTTAGGTCGAGGGGGGGTCCGGGGAAGCTCCTACGAGCAGTACTTC
CASSLGRGGVRGSSYEQYF
>TRBD1|.|TRBJ2-3|TRBV6-1|15
TGTGCCAGCATTACGACAGGGGGAGGCACAGATACGCAGTATTTT
CASITTGGGTDTQYF
>.|.|TRBJ1-1|TRBV10-3|13
TGTGCCAACGCCCGGTCGGGGGGCACTGAAGCTTTCTTT
CANARSGGTEAFF
>.|few|TRBJ1-5|TRBV5-6|13
TGTGCCAGCAGCTTCACAGCTGCCCCCCCCCAGCATTTT
CASSFTAAPPQHF
>.|.|TRBJ2-7|TRBV9|15
TGTGCCAGCAGCGTAGGAGAGCAGGGCTCCTACGAGCAGCACTTC
CASSVGEQGSYEQHF
>TRBD1|.|TRBJ2-7|TRBV5-4|14
TGTGCCAGCAGCCACGGACAGGGGGCCTACGAGCAGTACTTC
CASSHGQGAYEQYF